The sequence of this T cell receptor (beta chain) was determined in a study of T cells in women clearing cervical HPV infection (dated by TCRdb to 2016 to 2019). Turning to the overall study: The cases were under 30 women with histologically confirmed HPV16-related CIN3 or worse, and 2 of these cases were invasive cancers. The parent cohort enrolled around 9,800 women aged 18 or older in Guanacaste, Costa Rica, during about 1992 to 1994 and followed them for approximately seven years. Cases and controls were matched on age within five years and on year of sample collection. The controls were around 26 women whose single incident HPV16 infection cleared within 12 months with no development of precancer or cancer. Among cases, blood sampling came a median of nearly 150 days after lesion detection, with an interquartile range of about 85 to 230 days. As quality controls, five blinded duplicates were added to each group, bringing the total to approximately 60 samples made up of some 50 participants and some ten replicates. HLA typing was available for only a few women, so HLA type could not be excluded as a confounder. Nested within Costa Rica's Guanacaste HPV Natural History Study, an exploratory proof-of-principle case-control study compared TCR repertoires across cervical HPV16 outcomes. Blood from cases was drawn at the visit where the lesion was first identified, while blood from controls was drawn once the infection was no longer detected. Median age was approximately 36 years in cases versus roughly 37 in controls, and baseline characteristics did not differ significantly.

Every participant had a single incident cervical HPV16 infection, and women with prevalent HPV16 infections were excluded. Cervical HPV DNA was detected with MY09/MY11 PCR, and genotyping was done with dot-blot hybridization. Fifteen mL of heparinized blood were centrifuged, and the buffy coat was split into aliquots, frozen at -30 degrees C, and then kept at -80 degrees C. QIAGEN kits were used to extract genomic DNA from buffy coat specimens. On this clone itself: Its specific antigen is unknown. From the germline J gene comes the end of the CDR3, since the read stops 3 residues before it.

Findings and caveats that apply to the study as a whole: Whether associations preceded infection or resulted from infection could not be shown with the cross-sectional design, and effector/memory subsets and HPV-specific T cells were not isolated. Random forest classifiers that combined richness and V gene abundances separated cases from controls with an estimated AUC of around 0.83. Because T-cell numbers per sample were unknown, differences in richness could reflect varying T-cell content rather than repertoire biology. Across sequencing depths, CIN3+ cases showed significantly higher TCR repertoire richness than controls, but evenness did not differ between the groups. Lower TRBV6-7 relative abundance was observed in cases than in controls (approximately 0.1% versus 0.16%; Bonferroni P = 0.0008).

The immunoSEQ assay used multiplex PCR to amplify TCR beta CDR3 regions from an average of about 1.1 ug of genomic DNA per sample. The assay corrected primer bias using a complete synthetic TCR repertoire to establish an amplification baseline. The amplicons were sequenced using the Illumina platform. The paper's data handling went like this. Sequences were error-corrected by clustering with frequency ratios and a modified nearest-neighbor algorithm and were then analyzed in the immunoSEQ Analyzer with IMGT gene definitions. At each rarefaction depth, TCR richness and evenness were averaged across 20 rarefaction repeats, and samples with fewer sequences than that depth were excluded. Wilcoxon rank sum tests with FDR correction were used to compare relative abundances of V, D and J genes between the groups. An intraclass correlation of around 96% for TCR richness and an average of roughly 76% across 65 to 80 gene segments were obtained from the blinded duplicates. Entries here come from immuneACCESS through TCRdb and include only in-frame sequences with V and J called. Some clones fail to appear in such tables; in the studies checked, an unresolved V gene covers under half of the shortfall, and the cause of the remainder is unknown. Clone size and V and J calls were adopted from that table, with D and trimming inferred from the DNA. Per the sample table, the count is 30,000 to 45,000 clones. Approximately 6% of the sample rests with the top ten.

The trim is 2 bases for V and 7 bases for J, with a gap of 14 bases between the germline ends. According to the germline V gene, CDR1 reads SNHLY and CDR2 reads FYNNEI. The CDR3 goes from the cysteine to the phenylalanine over 14 residues. The 33 bases shown cover part of the CDR3, and their frame starts at base 1. Sequenced input: blood buffy coat. The clonotype comes from a woman aged 18 to 75 with a cervical HPV16 infection that either progressed to CIN3+ or cleared (not recorded which). The chain uses TRBV2 and TRBJ1-1, with a weak D call of TRBD1 (6 bases match). The covered CDR3 bases are TGTGCCAGCAGTGAAATAGGACAGACCAGTGAA. Its amino acids are CASSEIGQTSE. The whole CDR3 region reads CASSEIGQTSEAFF.